These T cell receptor beta chains were read from a single sample in a study of T cells in pancreatic ductal adenocarcinoma. Using immunoSEQ multiplex PCR, the repertoire was profiled, and TCRdb retains in-frame clones only, with some absent. In the table there are 100,000 or so clones, nearly 95% of which are singletons. The sample was PBMCs. The receptors come from a human donor with pancreatic ductal adenocarcinoma. The CDR3 runs from the conserved cysteine through the conserved F or W. The D gene is left open where the match is weak. Where a row states a size, it is once, few, many or the class of an expanded clone; other rows omit it.

J: TRBJ2-6
D: -
size: -
V: TRBV19
DNA: TGTGCCAGTAGTCTAAATGGGCTGGGCTCTGGGGCCAACGTCCTGACTTTC
CDR3: CASSLNGLGSGANVLTF

J: TRBJ2-5
D: -
size: -
V: TRBV2
DNA: TGTGCCAGCATCACTAAGACCCAGTACTTC
CDR3: CASITKTQYF

J: TRBJ2-7
D: TRBD1
size: -
V: TRBV10-3
DNA: TGTGCCACCGACACAGGGACAGGTCCCTACGAGCAGTACTTC
CDR3: CATDTGTGPYEQYF

J: TRBJ1-5
D: -
size: -
V: TRBV27
DNA: TGTGCCAGCAGTTTAAGAGAGAATCAGCCCCAGCATTTT
CDR3: CASSLRENQPQHF

J: TRBJ2-5
D: TRBD2
size: -
V: TRBV10-3
DNA: TGTGCCATCAGTCAGAGGTTAGCGGGAGAAGGAGAGACCCAGTACTTC
CDR3: CAISQRLAGEGETQYF

J: TRBJ2-2
D: -
size: -
V: TRBV7-9
DNA: TGTGCCAGCAGCTTAGTAAGAGAGACCGGGGAGCTGTTTTTT
CDR3: CASSLVRETGELFF

J: TRBJ2-1
D: -
size: -
V: TRBV7-8
DNA: TGTGCCAGCAGCTTAGTTGAGGTCGACAATGAGCAGTTCTTC
CDR3: CASSLVEVDNEQFF

J: TRBJ2-7
D: -
size: -
V: TRBV11-2
DNA: TGTGCCAGCAGCTTCGGGTCAGGGCCCTACGAGCAGTACTTC
CDR3: CASSFGSGPYEQYF

J: TRBJ2-2
D: TRBD2
size: -
V: TRBV29-1
DNA: TGCAGCGTTGGAGGACGGGGGGGTTCAAACACCGGGGAGCTGTTTTTT
CDR3: CSVGGRGGSNTGELFF

J: TRBJ2-4
D: -
size: once
V: TRBV28
DNA: TGTGCCAGCAGTCCAAAAGGCAGGGTACGGGACATTCAGTACTTC
CDR3: CASSPKGRVRDIQYF

J: TRBJ1-2
D: TRBD1
size: -
V: TRBV10-2
DNA: TGCGCCAGCAGTACCCAGGGGGCGGTCTATGGCTACACCTTC
CDR3: CASSTQGAVYGYTF

J: TRBJ2-1
D: -
size: -
V: TRBV9
DNA: TGTGCCAGCAGCGTAGTTCCTCTCTCCTACAATGAGCAGTTCTTC
CDR3: CASSVVPLSYNEQFF

J: TRBJ2-7
D: -
size: -
V: TRBV28
DNA: TGTGCCAGCCGACCCCAGGGGCAGGGCGAGCAGTACTTC
CDR3: CASRPQGQGEQYF

J: TRBJ2-3
D: -
size: -
V: TRBV19
DNA: TGTGCCAGTACTACAGGGTTTGACACAGATACGCAGTATTTT
CDR3: CASTTGFDTDTQYF

J: TRBJ1-5
D: -
size: -
V: TRBV19
DNA: TGTGCCAGTAGTATGGAGGGTTATAGCAATCAGCCCCAGCATTTT
CDR3: CASSMEGYSNQPQHF

J: TRBJ1-1
D: -
size: -
V: TRBV10-1
DNA: TGCGCCAGCAGTTTTGACATGAACACTGAAGCTTTCTTT
CDR3: CASSFDMNTEAFF

J: TRBJ2-1
D: -
size: -
V: TRBV27
DNA: TGTGCCAGCAGTAAAATGGACAGATCGGATGAGCAGTTCTTC
CDR3: CASSKMDRSDEQFF

J: TRBJ2-1
D: -
size: once
V: TRBV9
DNA: TGTGCCAGCAGCGTAGTCACAGGGAGCTCCTACAATGAGCAGTTCTTC
CDR3: CASSVVTGSSYNEQFF

J: TRBJ2-7
D: TRBD2
size: once
V: TRBV28
DNA: TGTGCCAGCAGGGCAGCGGGAGCGGCCTACGAGCAGTACTTC
CDR3: CASRAAGAAYEQYF

J: TRBJ2-7
D: -
size: -
V: TRBV5-1
DNA: TGCGCCAGCAGCTTGGTAGCGCAGCACACCTACGAGCAGTACTTC
CDR3: CASSLVAQHTYEQYF

J: TRBJ2-7
D: TRBD2
size: -
V: TRBV4-1
DNA: TGCGCCAGCAGCCAAGGCCTAGCGGTTTCCTACGAGCAGTACTTC
CDR3: CASSQGLAVSYEQYF

J: TRBJ2-3
D: -
size: -
V: TRBV5-6
DNA: TGTGCCAGCAGCTTGTCTCCACAGGAGTTCACAGATACGCAGTATTTT
CDR3: CASSLSPQEFTDTQYF

J: TRBJ2-7
D: -
size: -
V: TRBV4-1
DNA: TGCGCCAGCAGCTCGACAGGTTCTTTTTACGAGCAGTACTTC
CDR3: CASSSTGSFYEQYF

J: TRBJ2-2
D: TRBD1
size: -
V: TRBV27
DNA: TGTGCCAGCAGAAGACAGGGTGGCACCGGGGAGCTGTTTTTT
CDR3: CASRRQGGTGELFF

J: TRBJ1-4
D: TRBD1
size: -
V: TRBV5-1
DNA: TGCGCCAGCAGCTTTGGTCAGGGACAGGAAAAACTGTTTTTT
CDR3: CASSFGQGQEKLFF

J: TRBJ2-7
D: -
size: -
V: TRBV28
DNA: TGTGCCAGCAGTACTCGCACCGGGAACGTGTACTTC
CDR3: CASSTRTGNVYF

J: TRBJ2-5
D: -
size: -
V: TRBV28
DNA: TGTGCCAGCAGCCCTGGGGGCGTAGAGACCCAGTACTTC
CDR3: CASSPGGVETQYF

J: TRBJ2-7
D: -
size: -
V: TRBV7-2
DNA: TGTGCCAGCAGCTTAGGGGCGGGACCCTACGAGCAGTACTTC
CDR3: CASSLGAGPYEQYF

J: TRBJ2-3
D: -
size: -
V: TRBV5-1
DNA: TGCGCCAGCAGCCGGACAGTCCCAGAGGCAGATACGCAGTATTTT
CDR3: CASSRTVPEADTQYF

J: TRBJ1-2
D: -
size: -
V: TRBV19
DNA: TGTGCCAGTAGTATAGACCGGTTCTATGGCTACACCTTC
CDR3: CASSIDRFYGYTF

J: TRBJ2-7
D: TRBD1
size: -
V: TRBV2
DNA: TGTGCCAGCAACAACCGGGACAGGGCCTACGAGCAGTACTTC
CDR3: CASNNRDRAYEQYF

J: TRBJ2-3
D: TRBD1
size: -
V: TRBV29-1
DNA: TGCAGCGTTGAGGATCCCACTGGGACAGGCACAGATACGCAGTATTTT
CDR3: CSVEDPTGTGTDTQYF

J: TRBJ1-3
D: -
size: -
V: TRBV30
DNA: TGTGCCTGGACAGGGAATACTGGAAACACCATATATTTT
CDR3: CAWTGNTGNTIYF

J: TRBJ2-1
D: -
size: -
V: TRBV11-2
DNA: TGTGCCAGCAGCTTAATCACTAGCTCCTACAATGAGCAGTTCTTC
CDR3: CASSLITSSYNEQFF

J: TRBJ2-1
D: TRBD2
size: -
V: TRBV29-1
DNA: TGCAGCGTTGAGACCCCAGCGGGAGGGCAGAATGAGCAGTTCTTC
CDR3: CSVETPAGGQNEQFF

J: TRBJ1-5
D: TRBD1
size: -
V: TRBV18
DNA: TGTGCCAGCTCTCCTGACAGGGGCAATCAGCCCCAGCATTTT
CDR3: CASSPDRGNQPQHF

J: TRBJ1-4
D: TRBD1
size: -
V: TRBV5-1
DNA: TGCGCCAGCAGCTTCGCCGGGACAGGGGATGAAAAACTGTTTTTT
CDR3: CASSFAGTGDEKLFF

J: TRBJ2-7
D: -
size: -
V: TRBV2
DNA: TGTGCCAGCACCGGACAGTTGGGGTACGAGCAGTACTTC
CDR3: CASTGQLGYEQYF

J: TRBJ1-5
D: -
size: -
V: TRBV5-6
DNA: TGTGCCAGCAGCTGGGGGGGGTTGAGCAATCAGCCCCAGCATTTT
CDR3: CASSWGGLSNQPQHF

J: TRBJ2-2
D: -
size: -
V: TRBV11-3
DNA: TGTGCCAGCAGCTTAGAGACAGCAACCGGGGAGCTGTTTTTT
CDR3: CASSLETATGELFF

J: TRBJ2-1
D: -
size: -
V: TRBV6-5
DNA: TGTGCCAGCAGAGGGAGTTTTCTATACAATGAGCAGTTCTTC
CDR3: CASRGSFLYNEQFF

J: TRBJ2-7
D: TRBD1
size: -
V: TRBV7-9
DNA: TGTGCCAGCAGCCCCGGGGACAGTTACGAGCAGTACTTC
CDR3: CASSPGDSYEQYF

J: TRBJ2-5
D: -
size: -
V: TRBV29-1
DNA: TGCAGCGCACGCCGGGGGCAAGAGACCCAGTACTTC
CDR3: CSARRGQETQYF